The rows below give T cell receptor beta chains drawn from one sample of a study of control samples from healthy donors and cancer patients. Sequencing used immunoSEQ multiplex PCR; TCRdb keeps in-frame clones, though not all of them. The sample lists 150,000 to 200,000 clones; 90% to 95% were seen once. The sample was blood. These receptors were taken from a woman aged 25-40 years in good health. Both conserved end residues are part of each CDR3. The listing skips clone size in some rows; elsewhere it reads once, few, many or a size class.

J: TRBJ1-4
size: -
V: TRBV18
CDR3: CASSPQGSGDEKLFF

J: TRBJ1-1
size: -
V: TRBV3-1/TRBV3-2
CDR3: CASSRSGGTEAFF

J: TRBJ1-4
size: -
V: TRBV15
CDR3: CATSRANEKLFF

J: TRBJ2-7
size: -
V: TRBV18
CDR3: CASSQTSGSSYEQYF

J: TRBJ1-3
size: once
V: TRBV27
CDR3: CASSPRTSGNTIYF

J: TRBJ2-7
size: -
V: TRBV11-2
CDR3: CASSLDRYEQYF

J: TRBJ2-2
size: -
V: TRBV11-3
CDR3: CASSLGLNTGELFF

J: TRBJ2-3
size: once
V: TRBV5-6
CDR3: CASSAGLDTQYF

J: TRBJ1-1
size: -
V: TRBV15
CDR3: CATSRGGVENTEAFF

J: TRBJ2-4
size: -
V: TRBV4-1
CDR3: CASSQTPGSKNIQYF

J: TRBJ2-2
size: -
V: TRBV18
CDR3: CASSPSAGELFF

J: TRBJ2-3
size: -
V: TRBV2
CDR3: CASSELRGVDTQYF

J: TRBJ2-7
size: -
V: TRBV29-1
CDR3: CSVEDPGQGSYEQYF

J: TRBJ1-3
size: -
V: TRBV18
CDR3: CASSLTGTGRNTIYF

J: TRBJ2-1
size: -
V: TRBV2
CDR3: CASSTGQYNEQFF